Presented here are 13 T cell receptor beta chains from one specimen sequenced in a study of T cells after yellow fever vaccination. Via MiXCR, TCRdb re-called the 5' RACE reads, giving one row per CDR3 protein. The table has 230,000 or so distinct CDR3 sequences, 6% to 8% seen once. The sequenced sample was CD4+ T cells sorted from PBMCs, obtained on the day of the yellow fever booster vaccination. Receptor source: a man aged 25 to 40 who received the YFV17D yellow fever vaccine.

This clonotype was detected only a few times. The chain recombines TRBV5-1 with TRBJ2-3, with 7 bases identical to TRBD1. The germline gives CDR1 SGHRS, CDR2 YFSETQ. Losses at the gene ends were 4 bases for V and 5 bases for J; bases not matched to a gene: 7. The CDR3 is 14 residues long. The CDR3 region has the DNA TGCGCCAGCAGCCTCGGGACAGCGAGAGATACGCAGTATTTT. Amino acids: CASSLGTARDTQYF.

This clonotype was detected a few times. This sequence joins TRBV28 and TRBJ2-5; 13 positions agree with TRBD2. CDR1 and CDR2 from the germline V gene are MDHEN and SYDVKM. The CDR3 runs 16 residues. V trimming: 5 bases; J trimming: 2 bases; junction bases outside the gene matches: 5. The CDR3 region is CASSAPGLAGQETQYF. The CDR3, as DNA: TGTGCCAGCAGTGCCCCGGGACTAGCGGGACAAGAGACCCAGTACTTC.

The chain carries TRBV7-9 and TRBJ1-2; no clear D. Looked up from germline, CDR1 is SEHNR and CDR2 is FQNEAQ (reference sequence). CDR3 size: 15 residues. V dropped 2 bases and J dropped 4 bases, with 14 bases sitting between them. The CDR3 DNA sequence: TGTGCCAGCAGCTTATCAGACATCCCTCGCTATGGCTACACCTTC. Protein product: CASSLSDIPRYGYTF.

This clonotype was detected a few times. The chain links TRBV30 to TRBJ2-1, with unresolved D. CDR3 length: 11 residues. Germline-derived CDR1 and CDR2 are GTSNPN and SVGIG (reference sequence). V lost 4 bases and J 8 bases, leaving 9 bases between the germline ends. CDR3 sequence (DNA): TGTGCCTGGACCAAAGGCTATGAGCAGTTCTTC. Protein: CAWTKGYEQFF.

This clonotype has a count of ten or more. The chain employs TRBV7-2 and TRBJ2-3; no firm D call. Trimming removed 1 base at V and 2 bases at J, with 7 bases between. The CDR3 spans 14 residues. CDR1 SGHTA and CDR2 FQGNSA come from the germline V gene. The CDR3 DNA reads TGTGCCAGCAGCTTAGTCGCGGCCACAGATACGCAGTATTTT. Translated: CASSLVAATDTQYF. The full variable domain, its missing parts supplied by reference TRBV7-2 and TRBJ2-3, is GAGVSQSPSNKVTEKGKDVELRCDPISGHTALYWYRQSLGQGLEFLIYFQGNSAPDKSGLPSDRFSAERTGGSVSTLTIQRTQQEDSAVYLCASSLVAATDTQYFGPGTRLTVL.

This chain joins TRBV20-1 and TRBJ2-7; 7 bases align to TRBD1. With V trimmed by 6 bases and J by 5 bases, 10 bases remained unmatched. The CDR3 runs to 13 residues. Per germline, CDR1 DFQATT and CDR2 SNEGSKA (reference sequence). CDR3 sequence: CSARRTGADEQYF. In DNA form, the CDR3 reads TGCAGTGCGAGACGGACAGGCGCCGACGAGCAGTACTTC.

This clonotype was seen a handful of times. Here the CDR3 DNA reads TGTGCCAGCAGTGAACAGAAACTTTCCTACAATGAGCAGTTCTTC. It encodes CASSEQKLSYNEQFF. This rearrangement joins TRBV6-1 to TRBJ2-1; no clear D gene. Germline values: CDR1 MNHNS, CDR2 SASEGT. V shed 2 bases and J shed 1 base, with 9 bases lying between them. The CDR3 spans 15 residues.

This clonotype was recorded many times. CDR3 region: CSVGGGLYEQYF. The CDR3, as DNA: TGCAGCGTTGGCGGGGGACTCTACGAGCAGTACTTC. The rearrangement joins TRBV29-1 to TRBJ2-7; 7 bases match TRBD2. Germline lookup yields CDR1 SQVTM and CDR2 ANQGSEA. The junction had 3 bases not matched to a gene; V was cut back by 4 bases and J by 3 bases. The CDR3 totals 12 residues.

The count of this clonotype is one. An end of the junction does not agree with germline; a read error may underlie this. V and J are TRBV20-1 and TRBJ2-3; 8 positions match TRBD2. The germline V gene has CDR1 DFQATT and CDR2 SNEGSKA (reference sequence). This CDR3 has 16 amino acids. CDR3 in amino acids: CSARAGSSGSTDTQYF. The DNA for the CDR3 is TGCAGTGCTAGAGCAGGATCCAGCGGGAGCACTGATACGCAGTATTTT.

This clonotype was detected ten times or more. The chain carries TRBV7-3 and TRBJ2-3; D perhaps matches TRBD1 (5 bases). Trimming left V 2 bases short and J 0 bases short, with 6 bases between. CDR1 is SGHTA, CDR2 FQGTGA, per germline. CDR3 length: 14 amino acids. The CDR3 DNA reads TGTGCCAGCAGCTTACAGGGTAGCACAGATACGCAGTATTTT. Encoded protein: CASSLQGSTDTQYF.

This clonotype has only a few counts. The chain is built from TRBV20-1 and TRBJ2-3; 7 nucleotides line up with TRBD1. The CDR3 has 15 amino acids. CDR1 and CDR2 (germline): DFQATT, SNEGSKA (reference sequence). The V gene end was trimmed by 6 bases and the J gene end by 9 bases; junction bases not matched to a gene: 18. For the CDR3, the DNA is TGCAGTGCCCGACGAGAGACAGGGATCTCTTTAACGCAGTATTTT. This sequence encodes CSARRETGISLTQYF.

Regarding this clonotype: A read error may produce the germline difference seen at one junction end. The gene calls are TRBV7-3 and TRBJ2-2; TRBD1 matches at 7 bases. CDR1 and CDR2 (germline): SGHTA, FQGTGA. This CDR3 is 13 amino acids long. DNA of the CDR3: TGTGCCAGCAGCATAACAGGGGACGGGGAGCTGTTTTTT. Translated: CASSITGDGELFF.

This clonotype was counted only a few times. The chain carries TRBV6-6 and TRBJ1-1; D possibly corresponds to TRBD1 (6 bases). The CDR3 has 12 amino acids. Trimming removed 6 bases from V and 10 bases from J, with 15 bases in between. Germline V gene data show CDR1 as MNHNY and CDR2 as SVGAGI (reference sequence). The CDR3 spells CASSETPRGAFF. Here the CDR3 DNA reads TGTGCCAGCAGCGAGACCCCCAGGGGAGCTTTCTTT.